This T cell receptor (beta chain) was recovered during a study of cytomegalovirus exposure and HLA in healthy donors. Study conclusions and caveats: A later analysis found TCR association rates differed by HLA locus, highest for DRB1 and lowest for HLA-C. Serostatus for CMV was the only available immune exposure information. Roughly uniform depth of sequencing across donors was assumed in presence/absence analyses. Highly shared variants forming one cluster were likely a sequencing artifact.

Germline CDR1 and CDR2: MNHNS and SASEGT. CDR3 length: 15 residues. V was shortened by 4 bases and J by 6 bases, with 16 bases between the two germline ends. A remark on this clone: Antigen: not known.

The PCR was carried out with 60 Vbeta primers and 13 Jbeta primers. Measured with immunoSEQ multiplex PCR; TCRdb has only the in-frame clones, and not every one. The sample has about 130,000 clones, approximately 80% seen once. J is TRBJ1-5 and V is TRBV6-1, with D perhaps TRBD1 (5 bases). Sequencing input: PBMCs. The TCR originated in a young man in good health and CMV-seronegative. The CDR3 loop reads CASSVLAGLGQPQHF. CDR3 DNA: TGTGCCAGCAGTGTGTTGGCAGGGCTTGGTCAGCCCCAGCATTTT.